This entry is about one T cell receptor beta chain. Study processing details: Reference gene primer amplification yielded estimated nucleated cell counts. TCRdb keeps only in-frame clones here, not all; method: immunoSEQ multiplex PCR. The V and J calls and clone size were taken over from that table, and D and trimming were inferred from the DNA. The sample includes just over 90,000 clones, about 77% seen only once; the top ten take around 17%. This sample was included in a study of blood T cell repertoires in COVID-19. Overall study: The samples span acute and convalescent COVID-19 from the United States, Italy and Spain. PBMCs, B-cell-depleted T cells, or T cells were the source of the cDNA or gDNA that made up the material.

Germline V gives CDR1 MDHEN, CDR2 SYDVKM. CDR3 size: 15 residues. Trimming cost V 7 bases and J 3 bases; bases outside gene matches: 11. The source is a human donor in a cohort sampled during active COVID-19. Sequenced material: peripheral blood. V usage is TRBV28 and J usage is TRBJ1-1; 7 nucleotides agree with TRBD1. The CDR3 DNA follows: TGTGCCAGCATAACAGGGGCTCAGGGTGACACTGAAGCTTTCTTT. It specifies CASITGAQGDTEAFF.